The 14 T cell receptor beta chains below come from one sample, sequenced in a study of long-term antiretroviral therapy in people with HIV. Version v3.0 of the immunoSEQ assay was performed at survey level. Method: immunoSEQ multiplex PCR; TCRdb's copy keeps in-frame clones and lacks some. Of 30,000 to 40,000 clones in the sample, roughly 74% are singletons; the top ten hold under 4%. Specimen: unsorted PBMCs, collected 3 years after starting antiretroviral therapy. The receptors were gathered from a man over 45 with HIV.

J is TRBJ2-5 and V is TRBV12-5, with D maybe TRBD2 (6 bases). Trimming removed 1 base at V and 4 bases at J, with 10 bases between. This CDR3 region has 14 residues. Germline values: CDR1 LGHNT, CDR2 FRNRAP. CDR3 bases: TGTGCTAGTGGTTTGGATTGGGGAGGAGAGACCCAGTACTTC. This sequence encodes CASGLDWGGETQYF.

The chain carries TRBV4-1 and TRBJ1-5; possible D gene TRBD1, 5 bases. The CDR3 is 16 residues long. V gave up 3 bases and J gave up 7 bases, with 19 bases separating them. The germline gives CDR1 MGHRA, CDR2 YSYEKL. CDR3 in DNA: TGCGCCAGCAGCCAGCTCCTCGGAGGTGGGGGGCAGCCCCAGCATTTT. This codes for CASSQLLGGGGQPQHF.

The gene calls are TRBV6-1 and TRBJ2-7; D might be TRBD2 (7 bases). CDR3 length: 15 amino acids. V gave up 4 bases and J gave up 4 bases, with 17 bases separating them. Germline V gene data show CDR1 as MNHNS and CDR2 as SASEGT. As DNA, the CDR3 is TGTGCCAGCAGTGTGATACAGGGAGGGGGGTACGAGCAGTACTTC. Translated, it gives CASSVIQGGGYEQYF.

This clone has only a few counts. The V gene is TRBV11-3, the J gene TRBJ1-2; no clear D gene. Per germline, CDR1 SGHNT and CDR2 YENEEA. The CDR3 extends over 18 amino acids. Trimming removed 1 base from V and 1 base from J, with 19 bases in between. The CDR3 sequence: CASSLGSVRSKGNYGYTF. CDR3 in DNA: TGTGCCAGCAGCTTAGGATCGGTAAGGTCCAAAGGTAACTATGGCTACACCTTC. Together with reference TRBV11-3 and TRBJ1-2, the CDR3 gives the full variable domain: EAGVVQSPRYKIIEKKQPVAFWCNPISGHNTLYWYLQNLGQGPELLIRYENEEAVDDSQLPKDRFSAERLKGVDSTLKIQPAELGDSAVYLCASSLGSVRSKGNYGYTFGSGTRLTVV.

The chain couples TRBV5-4 to TRBJ2-3, with D tentatively TRBD1 or TRBD2 (5 bases each). Trimming pared 0 bases from V and 4 bases from J, leaving 9 bases between. This CDR3 has 14 amino acids. CDR1 is SGHNT and CDR2 is YYREEE in the germline V gene (reference sequence). For the CDR3, the DNA is TGTGCCAGCAGCTTGGCAGGGACCCCAGATACGCAGTATTTT. Translation gives CASSLAGTPDTQYF.

The chain combines TRBV7-8 with TRBJ2-5, with TRBD2 matching 15 bases. The CDR3 spans 18 residues. J lost 2 bases, V lost 3 bases, and 7 bases had no gene match. Germline-derived CDR1 and CDR2 are SGHVS and FQNEAQ. In DNA form, the CDR3 reads TGTGCCAGCAGCTTCCCGGGACTAGCGGGAGGCTCTCAAGAGACCCAGTACTTC. This sequence encodes CASSFPGLAGGSQETQYF.

The chain employs TRBV5-4 and TRBJ2-5; TRBD2 matches at 14 bases. Germline trimming cut 4 bases from V and 4 bases from J; bases unmatched to any gene: 12. From germline, CDR1 is SGHNT and CDR2 YYREEE (reference sequence). The CDR3 runs 18 residues. The CDR3 DNA is TGTGCCAGCAGCGACCGACTGGGGGGACTAGCGGGAGTAGAGACCCAGTACTTC. Amino acid sequence: CASSDRLGGLAGVETQYF.

As for this clone: Other DNA sequences from this sample encode an identical CDR3 as well. The V and J genes are TRBV7-2 and TRBJ2-7; D not resolved. Trimming shortened V by 5 bases and J by 4 bases, and 12 bases separated the two germline ends. Germline lookup yields CDR1 SGHTA and CDR2 FQGNSA. The CDR3 extends over 13 amino acids. The CDR3 DNA reads TGTGCCAGCAGCCTTGGCCCGGGTTACGAGCAGTACTTC. Translated: CASSLGPGYEQYF.

This sequence joins TRBV10-3 and TRBJ1-1; TRBD1 matches at 9 bases. This CDR3 is 16 amino acids long. V trimming: 2 bases; J trimming: 1 base; junction bases outside the gene matches: 5. From germline, CDR1 is ENHRY and CDR2 SYGVKD. This chain's CDR3 is CAISEVQGAGNTEAFF. Here the CDR3 DNA reads TGTGCCATCAGTGAGGTACAGGGGGCCGGGAACACTGAAGCTTTCTTT.

This clone came up a few times. The chain employs TRBV19 and TRBJ1-1; maybe TRBD1 (5 bases). The CDR3 loop spans 13 amino acids. Germline CDR1 reads LNHDA; CDR2 reads SQIVND (reference sequence). Deletions cut 2 bases from V and 6 bases from J, with 10 bases between. As DNA, the CDR3 is TGTGCCAGTAGTATACAGGGCCCTCCTGAAGCTTTCTTT. It specifies CASSIQGPPEAFF.

CDR3 coding DNA: TGTGCCAGTAGTGCCGGGACTAGCGGGAGGGAGTGGTTCTTC. It encodes CASSAGTSGREWFF. The chain uses TRBV19 and TRBJ2-1; TRBD2 matches 16 bases. The V and J ends lost 5 bases and 15 bases, in that order; junction bases with no gene match: 7. This CDR3 has 14 residues. Germline assignment: CDR1 LNHDA and CDR2 SQIVND (reference sequence).

For the CDR3, the DNA is TGTGCCAGCAGCTTAGGACAGGGGGGGGGCGAAAACATTCAGTACTTC. This gives the protein CASSLGQGGGENIQYF. V usage is TRBV7-2 and J usage is TRBJ2-4; 9 nucleotides match TRBD1. The CDR3 runs to 16 residues. V shed 1 base, J shed 5 bases, and the junction held 6 bases outside the gene matches. Germline-derived CDR1 and CDR2 are SGHTA and FQGNSA.

This clone was observed a single time. This chain joins TRBV9 and TRBJ1-4, with 7 bases lining up with TRBD1. CDR3 length: 15 residues. Trimming at V came to 3 bases and at J to 3 bases, leaving 5 bases not matched to a gene. Germline values: CDR1 SGDLS, CDR2 YYNGEE. This chain's CDR3 is CASSGTGVPNEKLFF. CDR3 in DNA: TGTGCCAGCAGCGGCACAGGGGTACCTAATGAAAAACTGTTTTTT.

V is TRBV28 and J is TRBJ2-7, with 8 bases lining up with TRBD1. Trimming cost V 4 bases and J 6 bases; bases outside gene matches: 8. The CDR3 totals 14 residues. Germline CDR1 and CDR2: MDHEN and SYDVKM. The CDR3: CASSSTGQGGEQYF. CDR3 DNA sequence: TGTGCCAGCAGTTCCACTGGACAGGGTGGCGAGCAGTACTTC.